This T cell receptor (beta chain) was recorded in a study of OX40 agonist ivuxolimab in advanced cancers. Study-wide background: Across the patients, intravenous ivuxolimab was delivered every 2 weeks at 0.01 to 10 mg/kg. Partial responses were achieved by three patients, of whom one had hepatocellular carcinoma and two had cutaneous melanoma.

The CDR3 is made up of 13 amino acids. CDR1 and CDR2 (germline): LNHDA, SQIVND (reference sequence). Losses at the gene ends were 3 bases for V and 5 bases for J; bases not matched to a gene: 1. Patients with a history of autoimmune disease or on systemic immunosuppression were excluded. Sequencing used immunoSEQ multiplex PCR; TCRdb keeps in-frame clones, though not all of them. The sample comprises 35,000 to 40,000 clones, 80% to 90% of which are singletons, and 40% to 55% rests with the top ten. This TCR derives from an adult with an advanced solid tumor such as melanoma, head and neck, liver or kidney cancer. The chain is built from TRBV19 and TRBJ2-1; 7 nucleotides agree with TRBD2. This sample comprised CD4+ or CD8+ T cells sorted from blood, obtained in a trial of the OX40 agonist ivuxolimab. CDR3 DNA sequence: TGTGCCAGTAGTATGGGGGGGGACAATGAGCAGTTCTTC. Its translation: CASSMGGDNEQFF.